The 21 T cell receptor beta chains listed next were all sequenced from one sample in a study of blood T cells in healthy people across ages. Sample-barcoded 5' priming and a J-beta primer mix drove a second PCR of about 6 to 12 cycles. TCRdb re-called the 5' RACE reads with MiXCR, one entry per CDR3 protein. The sample has 650,000 to 900,000 distinct CDR3 sequences, around two thirds seen once; the top ten hold 28%. The sample comprised blood. The receptors here all came from a man younger than 40 in good health.

The DNA of the CDR3 is TGTGCCAGCAGCCCTACCGGGACAGGGAGTTCCAATGAGCAGTTCTTC. As protein: CASSPTGTGSSNEQFF. This sequence joins TRBV3-1 and TRBJ2-1; TRBD1 agrees at 9 bases. V was pared by 4 bases and J by 6 bases, with 10 bases of the junction left unmatched. The CDR3 contains 16 residues. Per germline, CDR1 LGHDT and CDR2 YNNKEL (reference sequence).

In regard to this clonotype: A much larger clone lies one base from this, so it may be a read error. The V and J genes are TRBV20-1 and TRBJ2-4; 11 bases map to TRBD2. The J call may be in error: the DNA end matches TRBJ2-5 better. The CDR3 runs 16 residues. CDR1 and CDR2 (germline): DFQATT, SNEGSKA (reference sequence). CDR3 protein: CSAGGRTSGFSETQYF. Written as DNA, the CDR3 is TGCAGTGCTGGGGGTAGGACTAGCGGGTTCTCAGAGACCCAGTACTTC.

The chain recombines TRBV5-1 with TRBJ2-1, with a weak D call TRBD2 (6 bases). V shed 1 base and J shed 4 bases, with 12 bases lying between them. The CDR3 totals 15 residues. Germline V gene sequence: CDR1 SGHRS, CDR2 YFSETQ. The CDR3 protein is CASSLWSSEYNEQFF. As DNA, the CDR3 is TGCGCCAGCAGCTTGTGGTCTAGCGAGTACAATGAGCAGTTCTTC.

The chain links TRBV28 to TRBJ2-4; TRBD1 or TRBD2 may be the D gene (5 bases each). There are 13 residues in the CDR3. V lost 6 bases and J lost 6, with 12 bases in between. Germline assignment: CDR1 MDHEN and CDR2 SYDVKM. This CDR3 reads CASSGDLGNIQYF. The CDR3 DNA reads as TGTGCCAGCAGCGGGGACCTCGGAAACATTCAGTACTTC.

This sequence joins TRBV5-6 and TRBJ2-3; D perhaps matches TRBD2 (5 bases). Trimming pared 1 base from V and 3 bases from J, leaving 12 bases between. CDR1 SGHDT and CDR2 YYEEEE come from the germline V gene. The CDR3 totals 15 residues. CDR3 in amino acids: CASSLSDWRTDTQYF. CDR3 DNA sequence: TGTGCCAGCAGCTTGAGCGACTGGAGGACAGATACGCAGTATTTT.

There are a few counts of this clonotype. V gene TRBV5-5 combines with J gene TRBJ2-4; D is undetermined. CDR1 and CDR2 (germline): SGHKS, YYEKEE (reference sequence). This CDR3 has 14 residues. Deletions cut 1 base from V and 0 bases from J, with 5 bases between. The CDR3 nucleotides read TGTGCCAGCAGCTTGACAATAGCCAAAAACATTCAGTACTTC. This gives the protein CASSLTIAKNIQYF.

The chain links TRBV27 to TRBJ1-6; D not certain. Germline V gives CDR1 MNHEY, CDR2 SMNVEV (reference sequence). V was trimmed by 4 bases and J by 0 bases, leaving 7 bases between them. This CDR3 is 15 amino acids long. The CDR3 DNA reads TGTGCCAGCAGTTATGGGTTCTCCTATAATTCACCCCTCCACTTT. Translated, it gives CASSYGFSYNSPLHF.

The V and J genes are TRBV12-3 or TRBV12-4 and TRBJ2-3; D gene uncertain. Trimming pared 7 bases from V and 5 bases from J, leaving 28 bases between. This CDR3 is built from 18 residues. The CDR3 nucleotides read TGTGCCAGCACCCCTTACAATCCAAGGACCGCGCATGGAGATACGCAGTATTTT. The encoded protein is CASTPYNPRTAHGDTQYF.

The V gene is TRBV27, the J gene TRBJ2-7; 13 bases match TRBD2. The germline CDR1 and CDR2 sequences are MNHEY and SMNVEV (reference sequence). The CDR3 has 19 residues. V shed 6 bases, J shed 4 bases, and the junction held 18 bases outside the gene matches. The CDR3 reads CASRPSPGTSGVIGYEQYF. The CDR3 coding sequence is TGTGCCAGCAGACCATCTCCCGGGACTAGCGGGGTAATAGGATACGAGCAGTACTTC.

The chain employs TRBV5-1 and TRBJ2-1; TRBD2 might be the D (6 bases). Germline V gene lookup returns CDR1 SGHRS and CDR2 YFSETQ. The CDR3 consists of 16 residues. V was cut by 1 base and J by 0 bases, with 11 bases left in between. Written as DNA, the CDR3 is TGCGCCAGCAGCTTGAATGCGGGGAGCTCCTACAATGAGCAGTTCTTC. Translated: CASSLNAGSSYNEQFF. The full variable domain, rest sourced from reference TRBV5-1 and TRBJ2-1, is KAGVTQTPRYLIKTRGQQVTLSCSPISGHRSVSWYQQTPGQGLQFLFEYFSETQRNKGNFPGRFSGRQFSNSRSEMNVSTLELGDSALYLCASSLNAGSSYNEQFFGPGTRLTVL.

This chain links TRBV12-3 or TRBV12-4 with TRBJ1-2, with 8 nucleotides matching TRBD1. The trim removed 4 bases at V and 8 bases at J, leaving 6 bases unmatched. This CDR3 comprises 13 residues. The CDR3 loop reads CASSSQGARGYTF. For the CDR3, the DNA is TGTGCCAGCAGTTCCCAGGGGGCGCGGGGCTACACCTTC.

The V call is TRBV7-2, the J call TRBJ2-1; D is possibly TRBD2 (7 bases). The CDR3 totals 17 residues. V was trimmed by 2 bases and J by 7 bases, leaving 21 bases between them. Germline CDR1 reads SGHTA; CDR2 reads FQGNSA. In DNA, the CDR3 is TGTGCCAGCAGCTTAACTTCGACTAGAGGGGGGGGAAATGAGCAGTTCTTC. It encodes CASSLTSTRGGGNEQFF.

The chain is built from TRBV6-2 or TRBV6-3 and TRBJ2-1; no clear D. The CDR3 contains 12 residues. With 3 bases removed from V and 9 bases from J, the gap between germline ends came to 9 bases. In germline, CDR1 is MNHEY, CDR2 SVGEGT. CDR3 coding DNA: TGTGCCAGCAGTTATGAAGTGACTGAGCAGTTCTTC. It encodes CASSYEVTEQFF.

V usage is TRBV7-3 and J usage is TRBJ2-5, with no clear D. The germline V and J ends were trimmed by 0 bases and 11 bases, with 13 bases remaining between them. This CDR3 spans 13 amino acids. Germline V lookup: CDR1 SGHTA, CDR2 FQGTGA. CDR3 region: CASSLTQAQAQYF. The CDR3 nucleotides read TGTGCCAGCAGCTTAACCCAGGCCCAAGCTCAGTACTTC.

This clonotype is a singleton in its sample. The chain recombines TRBV20-1 with TRBJ2-1, with D tentatively TRBD1 or TRBD2 (6 bases each). Germline-derived CDR1 and CDR2 are DFQATT and SNEGSKA (reference sequence). The CDR3 covers 14 residues. With 1 base removed from V and 7 bases from J, the gap between germline ends came to 14 bases. The CDR3 nucleotides read TGCAGTGCTAGAGGGACCGGGGGCCCAAATGAGCAGTTCTTC. Protein sequence: CSARGTGGPNEQFF.

This clonotype came up a few times. The chain couples TRBV2 to TRBJ2-1; no definite D call. The CDR3 consists of 13 residues. Germline CDR1 SNHLY, CDR2 FYNNEI. V was pared by 2 bases and J by 5 bases, with 7 bases between. CDR3 sequence (DNA): TGTGCCAGCAGTGAACAGGCAAACAATGAGCAGTTCTTC. Its translation: CASSEQANNEQFF.

Only a few counts were recorded for this clonotype. The chain joins TRBV9 to TRBJ2-5, with TRBD1 as a possible D gene (5 bases). Germline V gene data show CDR1 as SGDLS and CDR2 as YYNGEE. This CDR3 is built from 14 residues. V was pared by 4 bases and J by 9 bases, with 19 bases between. This chain's CDR3 is CASSRTTDQTAQYF. The DNA for the CDR3 is TGTGCCAGCAGCAGAACGACAGACCAAACGGCCCAGTACTTC. The full variable domain, in which reference TRBV9 and TRBJ2-5 provide the parts outside the CDR3, is DSGVTQTPKHLITATGQRVTLRCSPRSGDLSVYWYQQSLDQGLQFLIQYYNGEERAKGNILERFSAQQFPDLHSELNLSSLELGDSALYFCASSRTTDQTAQYFGPGTRLLVL.

The chain links TRBV11-1 to TRBJ2-6; D is ambiguous. Germline assignment: CDR1 SGHAT and CDR2 FQDESV (reference sequence). This CDR3 comprises 19 residues. Deletions cut 4 bases from V and 0 bases from J, with 19 bases between. Written as DNA, the CDR3 is TGTGCCAGCAGCTCCCATACGGACGGAGAGTTCTCTGGGGCCAACGTCCTGACTTTC. Protein sequence: CASSSHTDGEFSGANVLTF.

The V and J genes are TRBV5-4 and TRBJ2-1; 7 bases line up with TRBD1. With 4 bases clipped from V and 2 bases from J, the junction kept 12 bases outside the gene matches. Germline V gene sequence: CDR1 SGHNT, CDR2 YYREEE (reference sequence). The CDR3 is 17 amino acids. The CDR3 reads CASSPHRTGRAYNEQFF. In nucleotides, the CDR3 is TGTGCCAGCAGCCCCCATAGGACAGGCCGGGCCTACAATGAGCAGTTCTTC.

The chain carries TRBV9 and TRBJ2-4, with D tentatively TRBD1 or TRBD2 (6 bases each). The CDR3 runs to 15 residues. The ends were cut back, 3 bases at V and 4 bases at J, with 14 bases in the middle. Germline V gene lookup returns CDR1 SGDLS and CDR2 YYNGEE. The CDR3 loop is CASSDHRAGKNIQYF. For the CDR3, the DNA is TGTGCCAGCAGCGACCACAGGGCGGGGAAAAACATTCAGTACTTC.

The sample holds a few counts of this clonotype. The gene calls are TRBV7-3 and TRBJ2-4; possibly TRBD1 or TRBD2 for D (6 bases each). The CDR3 contains 13 residues. Germline CDR1 reads SGHTA; CDR2 reads FQGTGA. Trimming cost V 1 base and J 8 bases, with 9 bases left between them. This CDR3 is CASSLSRGDIQYF. The CDR3 DNA reads as TGTGCCAGCAGCTTAAGTAGGGGGGACATTCAGTACTTC.